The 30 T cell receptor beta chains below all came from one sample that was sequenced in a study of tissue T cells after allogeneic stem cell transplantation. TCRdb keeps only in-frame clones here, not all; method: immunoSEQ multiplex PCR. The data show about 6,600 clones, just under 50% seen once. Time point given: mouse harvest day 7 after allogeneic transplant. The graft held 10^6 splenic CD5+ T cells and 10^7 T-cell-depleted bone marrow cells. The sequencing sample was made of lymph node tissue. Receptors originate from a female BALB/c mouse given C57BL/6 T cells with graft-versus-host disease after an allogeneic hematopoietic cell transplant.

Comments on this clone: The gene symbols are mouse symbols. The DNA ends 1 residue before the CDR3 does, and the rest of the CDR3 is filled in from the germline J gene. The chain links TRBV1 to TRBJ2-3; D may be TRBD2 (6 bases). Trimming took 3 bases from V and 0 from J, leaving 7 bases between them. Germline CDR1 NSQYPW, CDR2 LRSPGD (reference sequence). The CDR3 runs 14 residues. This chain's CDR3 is CTCSALGSAETLYF. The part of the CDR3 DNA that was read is TGCACCTGCAGTGCCCTGGGGAGTGCAGAAACGCTGTAT.

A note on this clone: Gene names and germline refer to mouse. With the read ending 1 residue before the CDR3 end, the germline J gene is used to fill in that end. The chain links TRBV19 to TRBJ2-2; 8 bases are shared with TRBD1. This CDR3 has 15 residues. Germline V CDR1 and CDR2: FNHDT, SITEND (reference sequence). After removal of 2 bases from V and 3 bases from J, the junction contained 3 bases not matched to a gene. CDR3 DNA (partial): TGTGCCAGCAGTATCCAGGGGGCGGACACCGGGCAGCTCTAC. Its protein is CASSIQGADTGQLY. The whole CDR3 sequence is CASSIQGADTGQLYF. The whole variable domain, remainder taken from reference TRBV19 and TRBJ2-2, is GGIITQTPKFLIGQEGQKLTLKCQQNFNHDTMYWYRQDSGKGLRLIYYSITENDLQKGDLSEGYDASREKKSSFSLTVTSAQKNEMAVFLCASSIQGADTGQLYFGEGSKLTVL.

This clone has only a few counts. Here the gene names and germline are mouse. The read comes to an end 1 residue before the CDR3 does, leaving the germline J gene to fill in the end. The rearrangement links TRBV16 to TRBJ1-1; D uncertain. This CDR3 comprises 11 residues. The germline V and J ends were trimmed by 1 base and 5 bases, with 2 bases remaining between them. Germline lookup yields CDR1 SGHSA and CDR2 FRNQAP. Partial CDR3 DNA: TGTGCAAGCAGCTTAGGGACAGAAGTCTTC. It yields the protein CASSLGTEVF. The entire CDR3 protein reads CASSLGTEVFF.

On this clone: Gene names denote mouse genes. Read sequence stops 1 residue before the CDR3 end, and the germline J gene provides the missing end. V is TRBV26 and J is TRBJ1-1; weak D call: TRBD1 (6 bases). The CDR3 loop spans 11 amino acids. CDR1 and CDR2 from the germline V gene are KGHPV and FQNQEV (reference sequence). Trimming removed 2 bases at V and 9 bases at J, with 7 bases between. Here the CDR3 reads CASSLGGQVFF. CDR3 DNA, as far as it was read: TGTGCCAGCAGTCTGGGGGGGCAAGTCTTC.

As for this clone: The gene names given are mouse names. CDR3 DNA, as far as it was read: TGTGCCAGCAGCTTCGGCTCCGACTACACC. The encoded protein is CASSFGSDYT. The full CDR3 protein is CASSFGSDYTF. The rearrangement joins TRBV3 to TRBJ1-2; D not resolved. The read terminates 1 residue ahead of where the CDR3 ends, so the germline J gene completes it. The CDR3 sequence is 11 residues long. The germline CDR1 and CDR2 sequences are SNHLY and FYNGKV (reference sequence). V was shortened by 3 bases and J by 4 bases, with 3 bases between the two germline ends.

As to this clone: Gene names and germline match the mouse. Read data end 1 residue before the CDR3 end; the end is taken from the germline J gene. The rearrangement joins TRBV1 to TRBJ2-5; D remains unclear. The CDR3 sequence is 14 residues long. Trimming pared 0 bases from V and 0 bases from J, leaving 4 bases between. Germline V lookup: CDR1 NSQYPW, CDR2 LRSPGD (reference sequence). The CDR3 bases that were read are TGCACCTGCAGTGCAGACCATAACCAAGACACCCAGTAC. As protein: CTCSADHNQDTQY. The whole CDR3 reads CTCSADHNQDTQYF. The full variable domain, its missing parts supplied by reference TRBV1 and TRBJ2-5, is VTLLEQNPRWRLVPRGQAVNLRCILKNSQYPWMSWYQQDLQKQLQWLFTLRSPGDKEVKSLPGADYLATRVTDTELRLQVANMSQGRTLYCTCSADHNQDTQYFGPGTRLLVL.

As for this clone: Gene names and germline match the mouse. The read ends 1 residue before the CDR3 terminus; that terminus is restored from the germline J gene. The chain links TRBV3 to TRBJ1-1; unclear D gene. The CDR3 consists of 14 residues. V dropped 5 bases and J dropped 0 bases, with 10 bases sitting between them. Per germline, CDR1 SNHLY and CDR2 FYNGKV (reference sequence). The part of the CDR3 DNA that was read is TGTGCCAGCAGCCAGGCGGGAGCAAACACAGAAGTCTTC. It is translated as CASSQAGANTEVF. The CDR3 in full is CASSQAGANTEVFF. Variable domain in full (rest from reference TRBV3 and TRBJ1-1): GPKVLQIPSHQIIDMGQMVTLNCDPVSNHLYFYWYKQILGQQMEFLVNFYNGKVMEKSKLFKDQFSVERPDGSYFTLKIQPTALEDSAVYFCASSQAGANTEVFFGKGTRLTVV.

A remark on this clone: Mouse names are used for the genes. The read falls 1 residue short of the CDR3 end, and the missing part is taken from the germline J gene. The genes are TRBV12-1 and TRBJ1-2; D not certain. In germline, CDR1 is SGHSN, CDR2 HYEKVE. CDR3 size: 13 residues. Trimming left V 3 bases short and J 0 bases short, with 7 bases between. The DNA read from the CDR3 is TGTGCCAGCTCTACCACCTCAAACTCCGACTACACC. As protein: CASSTTSNSDYT. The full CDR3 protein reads CASSTTSNSDYTF.

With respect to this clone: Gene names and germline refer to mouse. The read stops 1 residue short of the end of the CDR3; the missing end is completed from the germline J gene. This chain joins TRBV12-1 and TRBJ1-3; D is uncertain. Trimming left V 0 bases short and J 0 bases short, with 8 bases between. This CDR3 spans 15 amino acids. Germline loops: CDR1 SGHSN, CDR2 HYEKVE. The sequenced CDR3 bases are TGTGCCAGCTCTCTCGGCAGCCCTTCTGGAAATACGCTCTAT. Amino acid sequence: CASSLGSPSGNTLY. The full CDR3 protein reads CASSLGSPSGNTLYF.

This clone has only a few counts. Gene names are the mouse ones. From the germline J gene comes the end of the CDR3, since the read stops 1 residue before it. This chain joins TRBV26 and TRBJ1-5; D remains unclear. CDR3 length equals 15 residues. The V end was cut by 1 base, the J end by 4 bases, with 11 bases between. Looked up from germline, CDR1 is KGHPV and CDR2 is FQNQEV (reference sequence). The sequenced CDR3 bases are TGTGCCAGCAGTCTGTGGGGAGAGAGAAACCAGGCTCCGCTT. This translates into CASSLWGERNQAPL. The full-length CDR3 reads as CASSLWGERNQAPLF.

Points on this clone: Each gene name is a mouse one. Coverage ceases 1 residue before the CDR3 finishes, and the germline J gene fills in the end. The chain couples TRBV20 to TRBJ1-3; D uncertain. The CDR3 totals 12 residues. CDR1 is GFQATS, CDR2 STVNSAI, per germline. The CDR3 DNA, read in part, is TGTGGGGTCCCAAATTCTGGAAATACGCTCTAT. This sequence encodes CGVPNSGNTLY. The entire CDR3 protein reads CGVPNSGNTLYF.

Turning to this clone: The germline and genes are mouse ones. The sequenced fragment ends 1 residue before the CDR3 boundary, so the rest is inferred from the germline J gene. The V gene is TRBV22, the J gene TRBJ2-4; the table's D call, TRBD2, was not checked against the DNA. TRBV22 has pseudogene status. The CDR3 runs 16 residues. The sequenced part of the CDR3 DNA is TGTGCCAGCAGTGGGACTGGGGGGTTCAGTCAAAACACCTTGTAC. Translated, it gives CASSGTGGFSQNTLY. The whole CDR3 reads CASSGTGGFSQNTLYF.

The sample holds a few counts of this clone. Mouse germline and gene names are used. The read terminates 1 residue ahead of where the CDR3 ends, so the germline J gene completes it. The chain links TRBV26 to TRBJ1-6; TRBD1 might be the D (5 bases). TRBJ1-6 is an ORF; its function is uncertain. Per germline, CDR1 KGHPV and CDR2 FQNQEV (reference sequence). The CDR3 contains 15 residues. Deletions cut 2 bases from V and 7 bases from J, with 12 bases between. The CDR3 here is CASSLQQGGNSPLYF. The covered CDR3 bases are TGTGCCAGCAGTCTGCAGCAGGGAGGGAATTCGCCCCTCTAC.

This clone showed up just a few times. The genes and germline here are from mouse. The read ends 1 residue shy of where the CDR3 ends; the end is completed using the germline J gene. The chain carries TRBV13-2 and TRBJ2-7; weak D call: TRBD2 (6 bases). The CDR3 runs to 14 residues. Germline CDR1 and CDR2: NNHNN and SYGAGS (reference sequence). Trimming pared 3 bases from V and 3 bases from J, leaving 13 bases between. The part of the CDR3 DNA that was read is TGTGCCAGCGGTGTGGTACCGGGGGGCTATGAACAGTAC. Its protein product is CASGVVPGGYEQY. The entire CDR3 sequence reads CASGVVPGGYEQYF.

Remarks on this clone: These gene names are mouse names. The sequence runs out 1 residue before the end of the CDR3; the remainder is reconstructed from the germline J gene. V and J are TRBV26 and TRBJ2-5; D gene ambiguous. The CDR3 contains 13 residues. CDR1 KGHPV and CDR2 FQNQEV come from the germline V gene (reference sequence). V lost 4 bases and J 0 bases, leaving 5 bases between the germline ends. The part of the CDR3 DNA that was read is TGTGCCAGCAGTCGGGGTAACCAAGACACCCAGTAC. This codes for CASSRGNQDTQY. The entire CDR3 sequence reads CASSRGNQDTQYF.

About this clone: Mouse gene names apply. The CDR3 reads CASSQEWDQAPLF. The DNA read from the CDR3 is TGTGCCAGCAGCCAAGAGTGGGACCAGGCTCCGCTT. The chain couples TRBV5 to TRBJ1-5; D remains ambiguous. Read coverage stops 1 residue before the CDR3 terminus; the germline J gene supplies the remainder. The V gene lost 0 bases and the J gene lost 5 bases, with 5 bases spanning the gap. CDR1 and CDR2 from the germline V gene are LGHNA and YNLKQL (reference sequence). The CDR3 covers 13 residues.

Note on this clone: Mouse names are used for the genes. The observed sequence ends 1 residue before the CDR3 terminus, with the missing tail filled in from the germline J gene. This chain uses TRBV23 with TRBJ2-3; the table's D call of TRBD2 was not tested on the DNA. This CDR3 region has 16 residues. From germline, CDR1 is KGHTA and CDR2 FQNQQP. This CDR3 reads CSSSQSGGARAETLYF. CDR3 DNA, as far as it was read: TGCTCCAGCAGTCAATCTGGGGGGGCGCGTGCAGAAACGCTGTAT.

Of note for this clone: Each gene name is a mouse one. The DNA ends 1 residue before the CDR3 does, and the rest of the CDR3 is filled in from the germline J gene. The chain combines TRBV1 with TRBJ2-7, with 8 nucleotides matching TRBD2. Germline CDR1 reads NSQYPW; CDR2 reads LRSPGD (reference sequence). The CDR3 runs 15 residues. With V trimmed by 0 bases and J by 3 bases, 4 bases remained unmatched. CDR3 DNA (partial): TGCACCTGCAGTGCAGAAGGGGGGGGGCGCTATGAACAGTAC. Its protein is CTCSAEGGGRYEQY. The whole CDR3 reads CTCSAEGGGRYEQYF.

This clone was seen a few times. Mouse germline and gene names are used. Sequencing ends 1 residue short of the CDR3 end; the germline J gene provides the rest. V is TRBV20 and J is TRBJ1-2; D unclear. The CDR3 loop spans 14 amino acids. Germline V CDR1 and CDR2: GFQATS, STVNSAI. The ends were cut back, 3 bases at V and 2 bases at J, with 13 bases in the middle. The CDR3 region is CGARPPGGNSDYTF. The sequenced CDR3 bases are TGTGGTGCTAGACCGCCAGGCGGCAACTCCGACTACACC. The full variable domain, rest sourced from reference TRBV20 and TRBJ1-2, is GALVYQYPRRTICKSGTSMRMECQAVGFQATSVAWYRQSPQKTFELIALSTVNSAIKYEQNFTQEKFPISHPNLSFSSMTVLNAYLEDRGLYLCGARPPGGNSDYTFGSGTRLLVI.

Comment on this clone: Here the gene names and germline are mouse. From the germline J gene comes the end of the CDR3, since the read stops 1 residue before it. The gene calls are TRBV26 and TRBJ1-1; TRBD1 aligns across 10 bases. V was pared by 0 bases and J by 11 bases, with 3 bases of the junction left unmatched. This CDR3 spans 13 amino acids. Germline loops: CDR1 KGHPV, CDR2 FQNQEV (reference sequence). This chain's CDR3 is CASSLSGTGVVFF. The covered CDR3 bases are TGTGCCAGCAGTCTGTCGGGGACAGGGGTCGTCTTC. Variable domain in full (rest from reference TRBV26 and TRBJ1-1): NSKVIQTPRYLVKGQGQKAKMRCIPEKGHPVVFWYQQNKNNEFKFLINFQNQEVLQQIDMTEKRFSAECPSNSPCSLEIQSSEAGDSALYLCASSLSGTGVVFFGKGTRLTVV.

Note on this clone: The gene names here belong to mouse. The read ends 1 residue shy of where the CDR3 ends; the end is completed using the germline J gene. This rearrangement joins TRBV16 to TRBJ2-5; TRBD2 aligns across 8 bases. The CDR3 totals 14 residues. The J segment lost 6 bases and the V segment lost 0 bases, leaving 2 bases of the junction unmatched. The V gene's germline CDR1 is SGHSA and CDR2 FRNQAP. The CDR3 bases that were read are TGTGCAAGCAGCTTAGAGGGGGGGCGGGACACCCAGTAC. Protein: CASSLEGGRDTQY. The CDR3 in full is CASSLEGGRDTQYF. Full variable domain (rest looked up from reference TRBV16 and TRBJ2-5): NAGVIQTPRHKVTGKGQEATLWCEPISGHSAVFWYRQTIVQGLEFLTYFRNQAPIDDSGMPKERFSAQMPNQSHSTLKIQSTQPQDSAVYLCASSLEGGRDTQYFGPGTRLLVL.

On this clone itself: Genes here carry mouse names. The CDR3 spells CASSPGQTNNQAPLF. CDR3 bases read: TGTGCCAGCAGCCCGGGACAGACTAACAACCAGGCTCCGCTT. The chain has TRBV13-1 and TRBJ1-5, with 7 nucleotides matching TRBD1. The CDR3 goes on 1 residue after the read ends, and that part is filled in from the germline J gene. The CDR3 spans 15 residues. V lost 5 bases to trimming and J lost 0 bases; unmatched junction nucleotides: 5. Per the germline V gene, CDR1 is NSHNY and CDR2 is SYGAGN.

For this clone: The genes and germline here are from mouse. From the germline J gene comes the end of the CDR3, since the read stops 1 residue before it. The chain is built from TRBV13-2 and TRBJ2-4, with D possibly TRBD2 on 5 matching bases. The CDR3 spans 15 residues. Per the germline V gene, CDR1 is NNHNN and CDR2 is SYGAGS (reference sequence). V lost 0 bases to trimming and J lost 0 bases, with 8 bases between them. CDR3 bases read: TGTGCCAGCGGTGATGCACGGACTAGTCAAAACACCTTGTAC. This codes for CASGDARTSQNTLY. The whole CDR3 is CASGDARTSQNTLYF.

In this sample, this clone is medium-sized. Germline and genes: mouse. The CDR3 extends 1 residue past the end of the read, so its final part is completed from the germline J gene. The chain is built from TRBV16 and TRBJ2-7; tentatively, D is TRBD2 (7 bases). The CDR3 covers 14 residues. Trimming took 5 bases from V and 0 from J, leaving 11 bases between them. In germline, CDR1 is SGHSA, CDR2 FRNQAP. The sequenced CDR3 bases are TGTGCAAGCAGCCTAGGGGGGGGCTCCTATGAACAGTAC. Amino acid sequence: CASSLGGGSYEQY. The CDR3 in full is CASSLGGGSYEQYF.

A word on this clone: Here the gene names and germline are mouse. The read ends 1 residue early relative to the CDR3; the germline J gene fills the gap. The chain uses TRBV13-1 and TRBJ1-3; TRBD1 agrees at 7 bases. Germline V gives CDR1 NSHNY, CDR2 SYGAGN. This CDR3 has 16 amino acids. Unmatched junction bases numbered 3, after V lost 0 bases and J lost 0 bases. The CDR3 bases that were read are TGTGCCAGCAGTGATGAGTACAGGGGTTCTGGAAATACGCTCTAT. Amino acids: CASSDEYRGSGNTLY. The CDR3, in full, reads CASSDEYRGSGNTLYF.

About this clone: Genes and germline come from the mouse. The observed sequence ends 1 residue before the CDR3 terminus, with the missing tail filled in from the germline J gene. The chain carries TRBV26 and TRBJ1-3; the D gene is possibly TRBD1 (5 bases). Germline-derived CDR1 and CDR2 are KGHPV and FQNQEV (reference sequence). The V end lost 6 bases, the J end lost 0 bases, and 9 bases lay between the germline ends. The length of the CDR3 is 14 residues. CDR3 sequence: CASSPDSSGNTLYF. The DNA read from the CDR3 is TGTGCCAGCAGCCCCGACAGTTCTGGAAATACGCTCTAT.

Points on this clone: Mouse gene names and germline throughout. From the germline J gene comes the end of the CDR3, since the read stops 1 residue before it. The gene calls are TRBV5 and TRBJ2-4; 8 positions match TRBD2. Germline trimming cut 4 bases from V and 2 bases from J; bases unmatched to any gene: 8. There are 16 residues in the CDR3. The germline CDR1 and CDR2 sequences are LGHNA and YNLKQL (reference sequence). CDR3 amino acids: CASSPEGGANQNTLYF. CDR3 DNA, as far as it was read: TGTGCCAGCAGCCCCGAGGGGGGGGCGAATCAAAACACCTTGTAC.

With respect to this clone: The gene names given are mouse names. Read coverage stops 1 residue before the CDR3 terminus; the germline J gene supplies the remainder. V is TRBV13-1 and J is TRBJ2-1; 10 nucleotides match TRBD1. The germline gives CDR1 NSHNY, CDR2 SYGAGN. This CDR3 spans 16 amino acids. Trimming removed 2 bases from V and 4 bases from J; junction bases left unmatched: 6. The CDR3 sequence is CASSEGQGSRYAEQFF. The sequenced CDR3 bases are TGTGCCAGCAGTGAGGGACAGGGGAGTCGGTATGCTGAGCAGTTC.

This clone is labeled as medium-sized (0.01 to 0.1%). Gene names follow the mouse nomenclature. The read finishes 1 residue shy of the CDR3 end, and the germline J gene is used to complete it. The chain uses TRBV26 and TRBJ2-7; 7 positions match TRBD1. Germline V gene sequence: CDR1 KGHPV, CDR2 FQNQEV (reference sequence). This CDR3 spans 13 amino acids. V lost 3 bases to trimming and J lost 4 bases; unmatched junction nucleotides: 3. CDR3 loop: CASSLVTGYEQYF. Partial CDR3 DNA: TGTGCCAGCAGTCTTGTGACAGGGTATGAACAGTAC.

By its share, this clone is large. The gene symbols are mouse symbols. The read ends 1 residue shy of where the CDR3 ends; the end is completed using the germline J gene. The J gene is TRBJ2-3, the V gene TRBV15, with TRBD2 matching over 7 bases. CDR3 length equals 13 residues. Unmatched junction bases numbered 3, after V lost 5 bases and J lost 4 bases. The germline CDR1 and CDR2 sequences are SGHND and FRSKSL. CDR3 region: CASSPLGPETLYF. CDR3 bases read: TGTGCCAGCAGTCCACTGGGGCCAGAAACGCTGTAT. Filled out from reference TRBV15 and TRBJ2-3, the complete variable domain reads DAGVTQTPRHEVAEKGQTIILKCEPVSGHNDLFWYRQTKIQGLELLSYFRSKSLMEDGGAFKDRFKAEMLNSSFSTLKIQPTEPKDSAVYLCASSPLGPETLYFGSGTRLTVL.